These T cell receptor beta chains were read from a single sample in a study of blood T cells in healthy people across ages. Each CDR3 protein is one row after TCRdb ran MiXCR on the 5' RACE reads. The repertoire holds 1.5 million to 2 million distinct CDR3 sequences, with roughly 27% as singletons. Sequenced material: blood. The receptors here all came from a woman in her twenties or thirties in good health. Both conserved end residues are trimmed from each CDR3. D genes are given only for firm matches.

D,V,length,J,CDR3
.,TRBV10-2,12,TRBJ2-3,ASISGQGRDTQY
TRBD1,TRBV20-1,12,TRBJ2-5,SARVATGEETQY
TRBD2,TRBV5-1,14,TRBJ2-2,ASRLLAGIETGELF
.,TRBV7-7,10,TRBJ2-1,ASSDPPNEQF
TRBD1,TRBV30,11,TRBJ1-4,ACFDRAGEKLF
TRBD1,TRBV25-1,11,.,ASKAQGWGEQY
.,TRBV7-9,11,TRBJ1-1,ASSLNGATEAF
.,TRBV2,12,TRBJ2-4,ASRGGGTKNIQY
.,TRBV27,11,TRBJ2-7,ASKSRASYEQY
TRBD2,TRBV6-5,17,TRBJ2-7,ASSYAAPGLAGGTYEQY
.,TRBV5-5,12,TRBJ2-2,ASNRRGDTGELF
.,TRBV20-1,14,TRBJ2-1,SARDYGKMSTREQF
TRBD2,TRBV19,16,TRBJ2-7,ASSIYGPSGSYSYEQY
.,TRBV10-2,11,TRBJ1-5,ASSVGREQPQH
TRBD2,TRBV10-1,14,TRBJ2-7,ASSPQGAGGTYKQY
.,TRBV18,12,TRBJ1-1,ASSPREGYTEAF
.,TRBV15,11,TRBJ2-1,ATSRGTAYEQF
TRBD1,TRBV6-8,19,TRBJ1-5,ASSYSIKGQGLPYSNQPQH
.,TRBV4-2,11,TRBJ1-2,ASSQNPNYGYT
TRBD1,TRBV20-1,12,TRBJ2-1,SARDLRQGPEQF
.,TRBV7-9,12,TRBJ2-1,ASSSVTGYNEQF
.,TRBV6-5,10,.,ASSNTNNEQY
.,TRBV12-3/TRBV12-4,12,TRBJ2-7,ASSMYGERGEQY
TRBD1,TRBV18,15,TRBJ2-3,ASSPNQDRGYTDTQY
.,TRBV6-5,12,TRBJ1-1,ASSYLKRGTEAF
.,TRBV12-3/TRBV12-4,13,TRBJ2-3,ASSPPGLRTDTQY
.,TRBV7-9,14,TRBJ1-3,ASSREGIPSGNTIY
.,TRBV6-1,13,TRBJ1-1,ASSEPITVFTEAF
TRBD1,TRBV6-5,12,TRBJ1-6,ASTYRGVRSPLH
TRBD1,TRBV7-9,14,TRBJ2-7,ASSTQTGGIKDEQY
.,TRBV25-1,12,TRBJ1-5,ASSEYNQNQPQH
TRBD1,TRBV2,13,TRBJ2-1,ASSRGQGGYNEQF
TRBD1,TRBV20-1,12,TRBJ2-5,SAHSRDSQETQY
.,TRBV20-1,8,TRBJ1-2,SARYGGYT
TRBD2,TRBV9,18,TRBJ2-1,ASSRAGGTSGGSSYNEQF
TRBD2,TRBV19,13,TRBJ2-1,ASRLAGDSYNEQF
TRBD2,TRBV20-1,11,TRBJ2-1,SAPWGGYNEQF
.,TRBV9,11,TRBJ1-2,ASSPHVENGYT
.,TRBV15,11,TRBJ2-1,ATGRQLGYEQF
TRBD1,TRBV4-2,12,TRBJ1-4,ASSPDRGSRKLF
TRBD2,TRBV12-5,14,TRBJ2-1,ASAQGVGLAHNEQF